The T cell receptor beta chain under discussion was sequenced for a study of T cells in narcolepsy. Study conclusions and caveats: Blood of same and different patients, but not healthy controls, reportedly held recurring autoreactive clonotypes.

Produced via immunoSEQ multiplex PCR; TCRdb's table is partial and in-frame only. This sample has around 39,000 clones; about 85% occur once, and the top ten carry 1.5% to 2%. Comments on this clone: The antigen remains undetermined.

V shed 6 bases, J shed 6 bases, and the junction held 2 bases outside the gene matches. Germline values: CDR1 SQVTM, CDR2 ANQGSEA. The CDR3 totals 12 residues. The TCR sequence derives from a human donor with narcolepsy. The genes are TRBV29-1 and TRBJ1-1; 12 nucleotides agree with TRBD1. The sequenced sample consisted of CD45RA- memory CD4+ T cells from PBMCs. CDR3 DNA sequence: TGCAGCGTGGGACAGGGGGCGGCTGAAGCTTTCTTT. The encoded protein is CSVGQGAAEAFF.